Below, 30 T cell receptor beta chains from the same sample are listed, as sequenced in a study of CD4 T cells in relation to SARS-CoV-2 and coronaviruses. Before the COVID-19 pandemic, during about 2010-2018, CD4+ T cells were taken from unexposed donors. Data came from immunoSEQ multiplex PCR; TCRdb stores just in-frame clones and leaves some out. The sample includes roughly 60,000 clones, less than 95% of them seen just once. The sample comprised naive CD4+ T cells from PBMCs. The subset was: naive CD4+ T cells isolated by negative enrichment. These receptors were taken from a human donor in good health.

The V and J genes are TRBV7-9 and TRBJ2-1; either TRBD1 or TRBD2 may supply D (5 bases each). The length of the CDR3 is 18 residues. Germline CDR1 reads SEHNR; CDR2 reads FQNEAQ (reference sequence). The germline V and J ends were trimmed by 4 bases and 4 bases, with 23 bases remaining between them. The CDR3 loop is CASSWVLGTELSYNEQFF. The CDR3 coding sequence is TGTGCCAGCAGCTGGGTGTTGGGGACGGAACTCTCTTACAATGAGCAGTTCTTC.

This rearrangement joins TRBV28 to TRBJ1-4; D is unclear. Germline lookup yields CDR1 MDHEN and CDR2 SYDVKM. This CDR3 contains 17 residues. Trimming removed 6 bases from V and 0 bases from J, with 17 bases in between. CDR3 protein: CASSSGRRASTNEKLFF. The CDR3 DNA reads TGTGCCAGCAGCTCGGGCCGGAGGGCTTCAACTAATGAAAAACTGTTTTTT.

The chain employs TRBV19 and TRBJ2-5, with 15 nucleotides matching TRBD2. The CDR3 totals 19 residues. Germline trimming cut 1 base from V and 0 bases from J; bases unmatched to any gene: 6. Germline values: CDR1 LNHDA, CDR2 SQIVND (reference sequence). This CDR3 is CASSIGSGLAGGHQETQYF. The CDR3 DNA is TGTGCCAGTAGTATAGGATCGGGACTAGCGGGAGGACACCAAGAGACCCAGTACTTC.

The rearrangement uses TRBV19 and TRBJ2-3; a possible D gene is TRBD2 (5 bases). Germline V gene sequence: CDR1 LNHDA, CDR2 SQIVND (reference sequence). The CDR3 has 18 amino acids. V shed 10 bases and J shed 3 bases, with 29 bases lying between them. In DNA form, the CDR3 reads TGTGCCACCACATTCACTTTATCACCGCGGGCAGCGACAGATACGCAGTATTTT. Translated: CATTFTLSPRAATDTQYF. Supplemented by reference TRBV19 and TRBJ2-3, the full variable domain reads DGGITQSPKYLFRKEGQNVTLSCEQNLNHDAMYWYRQDPGQGLRLIYYSQIVNDFQKGDIAEGYSVSREKKESFPLTVTSAQKNPTAFYLCATTFTLSPRAATDTQYFGPGTRLTVL.

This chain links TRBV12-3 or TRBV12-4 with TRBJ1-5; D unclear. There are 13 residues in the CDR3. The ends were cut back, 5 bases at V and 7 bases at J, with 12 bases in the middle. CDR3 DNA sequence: TGTGCCAGCAGTCTACAAGGTCGGCAGCCCCAGCATTTT. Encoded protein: CASSLQGRQPQHF.

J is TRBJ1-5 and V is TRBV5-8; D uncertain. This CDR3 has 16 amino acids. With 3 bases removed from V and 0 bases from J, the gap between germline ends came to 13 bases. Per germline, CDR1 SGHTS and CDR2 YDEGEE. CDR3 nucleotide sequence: TGTGCCAGCAGCTCTAGACATACCTATAGCAATCAGCCCCAGCATTTT. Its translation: CASSSRHTYSNQPQHF.

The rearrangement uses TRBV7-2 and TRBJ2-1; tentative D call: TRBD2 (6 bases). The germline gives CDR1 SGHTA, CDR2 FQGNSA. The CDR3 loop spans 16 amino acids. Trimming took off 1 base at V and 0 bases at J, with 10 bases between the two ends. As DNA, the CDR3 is TGTGCCAGCAGCTTAGGGGCGGGACCCTCCTACAATGAGCAGTTCTTC. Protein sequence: CASSLGAGPSYNEQFF.

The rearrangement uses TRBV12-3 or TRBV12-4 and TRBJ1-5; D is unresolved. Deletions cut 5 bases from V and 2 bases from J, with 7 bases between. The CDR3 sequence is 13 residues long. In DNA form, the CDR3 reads TGTGCCAGCAGTCCGGGAGGCAATCAGCCCCAGCATTTT. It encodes CASSPGGNQPQHF.

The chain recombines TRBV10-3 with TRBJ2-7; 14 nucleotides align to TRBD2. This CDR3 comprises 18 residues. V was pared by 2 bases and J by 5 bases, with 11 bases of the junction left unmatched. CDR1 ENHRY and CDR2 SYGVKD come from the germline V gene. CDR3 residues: CAISEGPGLAGERDEQYF. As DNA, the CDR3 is TGTGCCATCAGTGAGGGACCGGGACTAGCGGGAGAACGTGACGAGCAGTACTTC.

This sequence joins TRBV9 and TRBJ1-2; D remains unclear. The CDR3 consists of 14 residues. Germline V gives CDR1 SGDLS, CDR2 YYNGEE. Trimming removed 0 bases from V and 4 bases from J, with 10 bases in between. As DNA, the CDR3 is TGTGCCAGCAGCGTAGCTAACCCGGTCTATGGCTACACCTTC. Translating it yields CASSVANPVYGYTF.

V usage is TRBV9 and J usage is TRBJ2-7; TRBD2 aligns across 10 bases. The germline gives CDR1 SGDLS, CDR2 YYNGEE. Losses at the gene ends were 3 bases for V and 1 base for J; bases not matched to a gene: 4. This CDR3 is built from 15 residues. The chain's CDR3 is CASSELAGNSYEQYF. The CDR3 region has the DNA TGTGCCAGCAGCGAACTAGCGGGAAATTCCTACGAGCAGTACTTC.

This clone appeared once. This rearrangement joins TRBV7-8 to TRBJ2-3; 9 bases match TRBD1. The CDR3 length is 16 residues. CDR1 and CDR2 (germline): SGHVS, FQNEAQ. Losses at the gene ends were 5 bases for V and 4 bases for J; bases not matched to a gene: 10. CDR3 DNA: TGTGCCAGCAGCAAAAACCGGGACAGGGCATCAGATACGCAGTATTTT. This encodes CASSKNRDRASDTQYF.

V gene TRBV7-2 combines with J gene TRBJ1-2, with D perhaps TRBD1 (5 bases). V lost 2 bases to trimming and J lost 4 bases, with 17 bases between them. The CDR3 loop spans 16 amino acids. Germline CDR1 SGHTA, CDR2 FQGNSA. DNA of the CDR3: TGTGCCAGCAGCTTAACTCCCGACAGCAACAGCTATGGCTACACCTTC. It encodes CASSLTPDSNSYGYTF.

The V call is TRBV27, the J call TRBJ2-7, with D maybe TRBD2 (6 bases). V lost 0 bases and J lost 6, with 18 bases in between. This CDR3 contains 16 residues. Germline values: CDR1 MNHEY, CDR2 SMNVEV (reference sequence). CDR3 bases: TGTGCCAGCAGTTTATCGAGGACTAATCCTCCTAGCGAGCAGTACTTC. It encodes CASSLSRTNPPSEQYF.

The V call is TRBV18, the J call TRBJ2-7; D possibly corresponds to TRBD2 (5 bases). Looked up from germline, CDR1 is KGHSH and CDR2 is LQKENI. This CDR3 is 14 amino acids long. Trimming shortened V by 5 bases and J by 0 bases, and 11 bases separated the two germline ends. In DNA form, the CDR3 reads TGTGCCAGCTCAGGAGCGGTGAACTCCTACGAGCAGTACTTC. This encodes CASSGAVNSYEQYF.

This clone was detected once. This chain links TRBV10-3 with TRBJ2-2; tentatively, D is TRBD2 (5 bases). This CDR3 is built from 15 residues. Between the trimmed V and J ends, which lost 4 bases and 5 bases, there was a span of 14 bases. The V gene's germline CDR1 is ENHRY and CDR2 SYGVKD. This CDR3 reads CAISVGNPGTGELFF. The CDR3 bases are TGTGCCATCAGTGTCGGGAATCCCGGAACCGGGGAGCTGTTTTTT.

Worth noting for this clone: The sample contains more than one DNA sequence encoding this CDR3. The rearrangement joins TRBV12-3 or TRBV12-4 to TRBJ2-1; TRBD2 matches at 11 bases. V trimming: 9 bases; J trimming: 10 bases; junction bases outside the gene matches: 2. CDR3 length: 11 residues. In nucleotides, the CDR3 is TGTGCCAGTAGCGGGAGGGAAGAGCAGTTCTTC. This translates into CASSGREEQFF.

CDR3 sequence: CASTPPGRLGTDTQYF. CDR3 nucleotide sequence: TGTGCCAGCACCCCACCGGGCAGACTGGGCACAGATACGCAGTATTTT. The gene calls are TRBV27 and TRBJ2-3; D uncertain. This CDR3 has 16 amino acids. Between the trimmed V and J ends, which lost 7 bases and 1 base, there was a span of 18 bases. Germline loops: CDR1 MNHEY, CDR2 SMNVEV (reference sequence).

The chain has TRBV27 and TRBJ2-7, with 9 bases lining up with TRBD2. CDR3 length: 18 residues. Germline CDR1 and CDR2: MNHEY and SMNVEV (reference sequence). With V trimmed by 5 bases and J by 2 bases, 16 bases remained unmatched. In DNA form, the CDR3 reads TGTGCCAGCAGTCCGTACCTCCCTTTTGGCGGGAGGGCCTACGAGCAGTACTTC. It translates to CASSPYLPFGGRAYEQYF.

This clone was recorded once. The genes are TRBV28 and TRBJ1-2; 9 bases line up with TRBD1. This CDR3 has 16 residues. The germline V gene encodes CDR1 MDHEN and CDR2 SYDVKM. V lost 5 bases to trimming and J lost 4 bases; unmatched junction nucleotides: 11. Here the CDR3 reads CASSPHRDRASYGYTF. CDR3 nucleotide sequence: TGTGCCAGCAGTCCACACCGGGACAGGGCCTCCTATGGCTACACCTTC.

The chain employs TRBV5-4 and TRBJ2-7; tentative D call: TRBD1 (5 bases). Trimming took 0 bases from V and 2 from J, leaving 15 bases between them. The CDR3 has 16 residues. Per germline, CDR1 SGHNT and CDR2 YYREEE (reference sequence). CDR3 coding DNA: TGTGCCAGCAGCTTGGGTGGAAGGGGCCGTACCTACGAGCAGTACTTC. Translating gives CASSLGGRGRTYEQYF.

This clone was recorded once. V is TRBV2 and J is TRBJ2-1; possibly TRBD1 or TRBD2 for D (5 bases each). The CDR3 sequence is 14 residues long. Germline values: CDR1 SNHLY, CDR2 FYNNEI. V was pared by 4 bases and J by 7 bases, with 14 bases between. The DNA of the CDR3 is TGTGCCAGCAGTGGGCTGAAGAGGGGTAATGAGCAGTTCTTC. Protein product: CASSGLKRGNEQFF.

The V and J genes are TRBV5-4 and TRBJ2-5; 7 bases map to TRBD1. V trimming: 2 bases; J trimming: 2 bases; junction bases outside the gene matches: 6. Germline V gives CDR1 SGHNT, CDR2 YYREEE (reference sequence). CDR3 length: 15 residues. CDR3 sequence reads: CASSLGTARQETQYF. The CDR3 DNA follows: TGTGCCAGCAGCTTAGGGACAGCGCGACAAGAGACCCAGTACTTC.

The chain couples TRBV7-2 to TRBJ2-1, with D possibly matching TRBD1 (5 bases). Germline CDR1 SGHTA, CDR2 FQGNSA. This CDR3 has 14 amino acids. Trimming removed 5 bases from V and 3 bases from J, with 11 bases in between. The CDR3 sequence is CASSEIDSYNEQFF. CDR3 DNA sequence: TGTGCCAGCAGCGAGATCGACAGCTACAATGAGCAGTTCTTC.

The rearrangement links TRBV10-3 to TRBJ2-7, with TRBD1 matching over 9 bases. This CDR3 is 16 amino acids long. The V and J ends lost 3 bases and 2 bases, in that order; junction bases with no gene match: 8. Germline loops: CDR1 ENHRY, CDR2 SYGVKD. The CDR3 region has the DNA TGTGCCATCAGTGAATCTAAGACAGGGGGTGCCTACGAGCAGTACTTC. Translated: CAISESKTGGAYEQYF.

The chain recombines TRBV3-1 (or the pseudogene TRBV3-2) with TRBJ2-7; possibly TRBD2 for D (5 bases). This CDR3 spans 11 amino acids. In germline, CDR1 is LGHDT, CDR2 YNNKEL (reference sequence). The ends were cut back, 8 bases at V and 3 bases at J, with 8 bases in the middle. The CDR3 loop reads CASGRGYEQYF. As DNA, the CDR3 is TGTGCCAGCGGCCGGGGCTACGAGCAGTACTTC.

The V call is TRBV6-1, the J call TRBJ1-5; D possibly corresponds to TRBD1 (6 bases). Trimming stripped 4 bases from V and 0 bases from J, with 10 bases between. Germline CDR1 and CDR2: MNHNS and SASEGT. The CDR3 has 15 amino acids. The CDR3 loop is CASSGTDHSNQPQHF. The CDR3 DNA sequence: TGTGCCAGCAGTGGGACAGATCATAGCAATCAGCCCCAGCATTTT.

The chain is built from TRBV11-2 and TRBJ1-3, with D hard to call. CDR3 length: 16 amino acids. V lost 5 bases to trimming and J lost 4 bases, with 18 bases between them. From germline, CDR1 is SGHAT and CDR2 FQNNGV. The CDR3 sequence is CASSTRLSGSGNTIYF. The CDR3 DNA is TGTGCCAGCAGCACTCGCCTCTCAGGATCCGGAAACACCATATATTTT.

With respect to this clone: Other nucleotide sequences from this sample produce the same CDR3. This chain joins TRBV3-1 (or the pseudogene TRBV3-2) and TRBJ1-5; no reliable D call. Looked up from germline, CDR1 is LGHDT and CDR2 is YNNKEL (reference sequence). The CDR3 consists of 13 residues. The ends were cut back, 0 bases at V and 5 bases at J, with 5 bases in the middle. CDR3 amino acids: CASSQDRDQPQHF. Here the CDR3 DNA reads TGTGCCAGCAGCCAAGATAGGGATCAGCCCCAGCATTTT.

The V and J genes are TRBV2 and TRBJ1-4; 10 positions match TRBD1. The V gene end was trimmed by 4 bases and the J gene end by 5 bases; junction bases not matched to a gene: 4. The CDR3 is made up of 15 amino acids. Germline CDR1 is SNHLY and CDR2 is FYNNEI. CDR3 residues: CASSVSGQGNEKLFF. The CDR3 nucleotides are TGTGCCAGCAGTGTTTCGGGACAGGGGAATGAAAAACTGTTTTTT.